What follows describes a single T cell receptor beta chain. Its antigen remains unknown. The sample originates from a study of shared clonotypes between healthy human individuals. V lost 1 base to trimming and J lost 3 bases; unmatched junction nucleotides: 2. Per the germline V gene, CDR1 is SGHRS and CDR2 is YFSETQ. The CDR3 consists of 14 residues. Sequencing was performed with immunoSEQ multiplex PCR; in TCRdb, only in-frame clones are kept and a portion is missing. The sample has 2 million to 2.5 million clones, 85% to 95% seen once. There were no recent acute infections or vaccinations among the donors, who were healthy HIV-negative adults. Study observations and caveats: Donor clonotype sharing was expected to depend on sequencing depth.

The V gene is TRBV5-1, the J gene TRBJ2-7, with TRBD1 matching 9 bases. The sequencing sample was made of naive CD4+ T cells from PBMCs. Noted subset: CD45RA+ positively selected. This TCR was sampled from a man younger than 30 in good health. Some clones in this sample may be carry-over from other donors' samples. DNA for the CDR3: TGCGCCAGCAGCTTGCGGACAGGGGACTACGAGCAGTACTTC. Protein sequence: CASSLRTGDYEQYF.